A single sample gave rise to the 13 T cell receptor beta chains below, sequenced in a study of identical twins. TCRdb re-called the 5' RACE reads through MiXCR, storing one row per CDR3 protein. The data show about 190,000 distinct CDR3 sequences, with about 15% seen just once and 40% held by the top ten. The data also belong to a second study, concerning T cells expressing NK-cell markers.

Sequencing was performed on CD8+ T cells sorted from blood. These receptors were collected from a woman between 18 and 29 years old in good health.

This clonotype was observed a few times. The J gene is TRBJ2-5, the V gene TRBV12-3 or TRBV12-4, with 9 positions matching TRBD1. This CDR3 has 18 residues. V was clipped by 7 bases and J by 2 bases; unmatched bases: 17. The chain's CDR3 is CASTFLFSNRGLQETQYF. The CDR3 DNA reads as TGTGCCAGCACTTTCCTCTTCTCGAACAGGGGGCTTCAAGAGACCCAGTACTTC.

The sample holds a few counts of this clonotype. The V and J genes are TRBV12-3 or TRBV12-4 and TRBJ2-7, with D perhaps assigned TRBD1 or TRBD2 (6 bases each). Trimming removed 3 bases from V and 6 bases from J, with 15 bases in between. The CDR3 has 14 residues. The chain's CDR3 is CASSFTGTEGEQYF. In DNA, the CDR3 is TGTGCCAGCAGTTTCACAGGGACTGAGGGCGAGCAGTACTTC.

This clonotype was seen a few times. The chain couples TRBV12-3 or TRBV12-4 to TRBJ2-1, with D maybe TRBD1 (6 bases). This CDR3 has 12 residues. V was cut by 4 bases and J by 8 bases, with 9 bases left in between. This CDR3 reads CASSSGGHEQFF. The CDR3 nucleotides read TGTGCCAGCAGTTCTGGGGGCCATGAGCAGTTCTTC.

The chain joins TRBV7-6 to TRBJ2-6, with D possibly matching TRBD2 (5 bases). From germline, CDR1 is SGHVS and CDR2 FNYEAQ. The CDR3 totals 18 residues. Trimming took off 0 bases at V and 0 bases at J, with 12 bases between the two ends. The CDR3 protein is CASSLAPREGSGANVLTF. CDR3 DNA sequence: TGTGCCAGCAGCTTAGCCCCCAGAGAGGGCTCTGGGGCCAACGTCCTGACTTTC.

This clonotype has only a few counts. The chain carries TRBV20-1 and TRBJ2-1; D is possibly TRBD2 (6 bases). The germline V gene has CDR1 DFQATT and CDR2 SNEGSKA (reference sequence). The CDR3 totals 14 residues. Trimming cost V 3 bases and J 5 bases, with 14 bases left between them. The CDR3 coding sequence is TGCAGTGCTAGCAACACGCTAGCGCACAATGAGCAGTTCTTC. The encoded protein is CSASNTLAHNEQFF.

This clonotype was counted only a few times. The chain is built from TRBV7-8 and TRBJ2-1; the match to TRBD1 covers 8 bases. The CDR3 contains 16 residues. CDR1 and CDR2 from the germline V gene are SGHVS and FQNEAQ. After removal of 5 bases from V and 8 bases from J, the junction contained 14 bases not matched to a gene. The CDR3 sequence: CASSQTPLMTGDEQFF. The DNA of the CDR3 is TGTGCCAGCAGCCAAACCCCACTTATGACAGGGGATGAGCAGTTCTTC.

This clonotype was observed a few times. CDR3 sequence reads: CASSFDIPDTQYF. The CDR3 bases are TGTGCCAGCAGCTTTGACATTCCGGATACGCAGTATTTT. The rearrangement joins TRBV5-5 to TRBJ2-3; D remains ambiguous. Germline assignment: CDR1 SGHKS and CDR2 YYEKEE (reference sequence). This CDR3 region has 13 residues. V dropped 2 bases and J dropped 6 bases, with 10 bases sitting between them.

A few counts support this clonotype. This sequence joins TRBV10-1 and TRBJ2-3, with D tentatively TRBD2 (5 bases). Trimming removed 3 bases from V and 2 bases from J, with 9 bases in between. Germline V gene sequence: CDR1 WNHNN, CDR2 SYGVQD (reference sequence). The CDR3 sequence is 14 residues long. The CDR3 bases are TGCGCCAGCAGTGATCGAGGGTTCACAGATACGCAGTATTTT. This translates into CASSDRGFTDTQYF.

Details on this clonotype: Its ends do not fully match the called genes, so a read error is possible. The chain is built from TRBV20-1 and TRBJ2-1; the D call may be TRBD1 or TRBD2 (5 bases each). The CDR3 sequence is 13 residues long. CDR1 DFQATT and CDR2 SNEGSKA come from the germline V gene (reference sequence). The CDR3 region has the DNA TGCAGTGCCAGAGGGGCCACCGAAGTGTGGCAGTTCTTC. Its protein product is CSARGATEVWQFF.

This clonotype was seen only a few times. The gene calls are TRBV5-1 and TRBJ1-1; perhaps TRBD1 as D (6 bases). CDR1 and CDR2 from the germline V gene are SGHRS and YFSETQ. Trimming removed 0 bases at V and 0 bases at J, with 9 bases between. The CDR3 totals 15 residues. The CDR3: CASSLAGGLNTEAFF. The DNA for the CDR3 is TGCGCCAGCAGCTTGGCCGGGGGCTTGAACACTGAAGCTTTCTTT.

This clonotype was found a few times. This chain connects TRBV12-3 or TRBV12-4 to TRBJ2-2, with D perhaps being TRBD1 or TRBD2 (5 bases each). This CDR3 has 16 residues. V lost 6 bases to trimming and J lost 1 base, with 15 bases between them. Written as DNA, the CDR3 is TGTGCCAGCAGCAGAGGGACGCTTGAGAACACCGGGGAGCTGTTTTTT. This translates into CASSRGTLENTGELFF.

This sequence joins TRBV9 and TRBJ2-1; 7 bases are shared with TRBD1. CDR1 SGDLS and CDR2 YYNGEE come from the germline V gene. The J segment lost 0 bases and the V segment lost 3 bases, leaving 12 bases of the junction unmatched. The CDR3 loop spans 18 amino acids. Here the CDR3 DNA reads TGTGCCAGCAGCGAGGGGGCCCGACGGACCCGCTCCTACAATGAGCAGTTCTTC. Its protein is CASSEGARRTRSYNEQFF.

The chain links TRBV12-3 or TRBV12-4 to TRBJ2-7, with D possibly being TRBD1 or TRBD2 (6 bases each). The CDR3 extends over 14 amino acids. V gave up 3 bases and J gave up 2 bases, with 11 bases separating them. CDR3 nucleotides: TGTGCCAGCAGTTTGGGGGGCGCGACCTACGAGCAGTACTTC. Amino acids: CASSLGGATYEQYF.